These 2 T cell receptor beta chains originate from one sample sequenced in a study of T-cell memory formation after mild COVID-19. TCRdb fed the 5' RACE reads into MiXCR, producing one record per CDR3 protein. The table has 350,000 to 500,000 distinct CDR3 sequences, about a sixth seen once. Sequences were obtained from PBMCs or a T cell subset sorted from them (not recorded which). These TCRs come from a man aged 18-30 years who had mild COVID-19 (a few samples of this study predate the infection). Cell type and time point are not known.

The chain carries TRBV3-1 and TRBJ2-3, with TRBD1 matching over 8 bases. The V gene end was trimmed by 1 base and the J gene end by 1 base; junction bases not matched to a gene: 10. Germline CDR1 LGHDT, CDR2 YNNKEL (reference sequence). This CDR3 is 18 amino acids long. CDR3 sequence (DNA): TGTGCCAGCAGCCAAGTAGCTTCGGTGACAGGGGGCACAGATACGCAGTATTTT. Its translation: CASSQVASVTGGTDTQYF.

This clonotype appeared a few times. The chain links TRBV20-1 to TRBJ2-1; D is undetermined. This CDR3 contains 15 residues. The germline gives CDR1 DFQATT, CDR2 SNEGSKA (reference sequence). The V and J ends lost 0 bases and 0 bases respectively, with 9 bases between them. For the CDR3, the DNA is TGCAGTGCTAGAGATCTGGGGATCTCCTACAATGAGCAGTTCTTC. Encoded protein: CSARDLGISYNEQFF.